This T cell receptor (beta chain) emerged from a study of long-term antiretroviral therapy in people with HIV. Findings and limits, study-wide: Upon ART, diversity increased but remained lower than transplant donor controls. It was observed that HIV repertoires exhibited narrower CDR3 length ranges than controls.

As concerns this clone: Its antigen is as yet unknown.

Participants living with HIV all received treatment in the United States. The CDR3 length is 16 residues. Germline CDR1 MNHNS, CDR2 SASEGT. V was clipped by 4 bases and J by 6 bases; unmatched bases: 11. This was the immunoSEQ v3.0 assay at survey level. Assay used: immunoSEQ multiplex PCR; TCRdb lists only in-frame clones, some missing. Found here are 25,000 to 35,000 clones, 65% to 85% of them singletons; the top ten hold roughly a tenth. The V gene is TRBV6-1, the J gene TRBJ2-1, with 8 bases identical to TRBD1. The sequence was collected from a man aged 25-40 years with HIV. Sample: unsorted PBMCs, taken 2.7 to 2.8 years after starting antiretroviral therapy. CDR3 sequence (DNA): TGTGCCAGCAGTGCCCCTGGACAGGGAGCACGCAATGAGCAGTTCTTC. Amino acid sequence: CASSAPGQGARNEQFF.